Sequencing of this T cell receptor beta chain was carried out in a study of technical replicates of blood from a few donors. V dropped 5 bases and J dropped 1 base, with 3 bases sitting between them. The CDR3 has 11 residues. Germline V gene sequence: CDR1 PRHDT, CDR2 FYEKMQ (reference sequence). TCRdb keeps only in-frame clones here, not all; method: immunoSEQ multiplex PCR. The sample holds almost 65,000 clones, around 86% seen once. The sequence was collected from a human donor in good health. Some clones in this sample may be carry-over from other donors' samples. This chain links TRBV13 with TRBJ2-7; no definite D call. Sequencing used PBMCs. CDR3 region: CASSPSYEQYF. In DNA, the CDR3 is TGTGCCAGCAGCCCTTCCTACGAGCAGTACTTC. The full variable domain, with the rest looked up from reference TRBV13 and TRBJ2-7, is AAGVIQSPRHLIKEKRETATLKCYPIPRHDTVYWYQQGPGQDPQFLISFYEKMQSDKGSIPDRFSAQQFSDYHSELNMSSLELGDSALYFCASSPSYEQYFGPGTRLTVT.